This T cell receptor (beta chain) was retrieved from a study of cytomegalovirus exposure and HLA in healthy donors. Losses at the gene ends were 4 bases for V and 5 bases for J; bases not matched to a gene: 15. This CDR3 region has 17 residues. Per the germline V gene, CDR1 is SGHRS and CDR2 is YFSETQ. The primer mix had 60 Vbeta and 13 Jbeta primers. Sequencing was performed with immunoSEQ multiplex PCR; in TCRdb, only in-frame clones are kept and a portion is missing. Of about 160,000 clones in the sample, around four fifths are singletons; the top ten hold about 1.3%. The clonotype comes from a woman aged 50 to 65 in good health and CMV-seronegative. The V and J genes are TRBV5-1 and TRBJ2-5; 9 nucleotides agree with TRBD2. The specimen was PBMCs. CDR3 DNA sequence: TGCGCCAGCAGCCCGACCTGGGGAGCGGGAGGAGGCGAGACCCAGTACTTC. The encoded protein is CASSPTWGAGGGETQYF.